One and the same sample provided the 27 T cell receptor beta chains below, sequenced in a study of blood T cell repertoires in COVID-19. Profiled with immunoSEQ multiplex PCR; TCRdb holds only in-frame clones, not every one. Found here are some 210,000 clones, over 75% of them singletons; the top ten hold 5.5% to 7%. The sample taken for sequencing was peripheral blood. These receptors all come from a woman in her thirties or forties who had recovered from COVID-19.

V gene TRBV5-1 combines with J gene TRBJ2-7, with D maybe TRBD2 (5 bases). The length of the CDR3 is 13 residues. CDR1 SGHRS and CDR2 YFSETQ come from the germline V gene. V was shortened by 2 bases and J by 3 bases, with 9 bases between the two germline ends. The CDR3 here is CASSFDYNYEQYF. Written as DNA, the CDR3 is TGCGCCAGCAGCTTTGACTATAACTACGAGCAGTACTTC.

The chain recombines TRBV2 with TRBJ2-7; TRBD1 aligns across 8 bases. The germline CDR1 and CDR2 sequences are SNHLY and FYNNEI. V shed 3 bases, J shed 6 bases, and the junction held 7 bases outside the gene matches. The CDR3 contains 14 residues. This CDR3 is CASSDRQGALEQYF. In DNA form, the CDR3 reads TGTGCCAGCAGTGATCGGCAGGGGGCCCTCGAGCAGTACTTC.

The CDR3 reads CASSSAGGWQETQYF. CDR3 DNA sequence: TGTGCCAGCAGCTCAGCGGGAGGTTGGCAAGAGACCCAGTACTTC. The chain joins TRBV7-3 to TRBJ2-5; 9 positions match TRBD2. The germline gives CDR1 SGHTA, CDR2 FQGTGA. The CDR3 consists of 15 residues. Trimming at V came to 4 bases and at J to 2 bases, leaving 5 bases not matched to a gene.

V and J are TRBV9 and TRBJ2-3, with 7 positions matching TRBD2. Germline trimming cut 4 bases from V and 3 bases from J; bases unmatched to any gene: 5. The CDR3 covers 14 residues. The germline CDR1 and CDR2 sequences are SGDLS and YYNGEE. DNA for the CDR3: TGTGCCAGCAGCACCGAGCGGGATACAGATACGCAGTATTTT. This translates into CASSTERDTDTQYF. Using reference TRBV9 and TRBJ2-3 for the parts outside the CDR3, the full variable domain is DSGVTQTPKHLITATGQRVTLRCSPRSGDLSVYWYQQSLDQGLQFLIQYYNGEERAKGNILERFSAQQFPDLHSELNLSSLELGDSALYFCASSTERDTDTQYFGPGTRLTVL.

J is TRBJ1-2 and V is TRBV15; 8 bases fit TRBD1. The CDR3 length is 15 residues. J was trimmed by 5 bases and V by 4 bases; bases with no gene match: 9. The V gene's germline CDR1 is LNHNV and CDR2 YYDKDF (reference sequence). The CDR3 DNA reads as TGTGCCACCAGCATGGGGCAGGGGGCGCGGTATGGCTACACCTTC. Translating it yields CATSMGQGARYGYTF. Variable domain in full (rest from reference TRBV15 and TRBJ1-2): DAMVIQNPRYQVTQFGKPVTLSCSQTLNHNVMYWYQQKSSQAPKLLFHYYDKDFNNEADTPDNFQSRRPNTSFCFLDIRSPGLGDTAMYLCATSMGQGARYGYTFGSGTRLTVV.

In DNA, the CDR3 is TGTGCCAGCAGTAGGACAGGGCCAGGGTGGGGTTATAATTCACCCCTCCACTTT. Protein product: CASSRTGPGWGYNSPLHF. J is TRBJ1-6 and V is TRBV27; 8 positions agree with TRBD1. The ends lost 5 bases at V and 4 bases at J; junction bases unmatched: 13. Germline V gene lookup returns CDR1 MNHEY and CDR2 SMNVEV (reference sequence). This CDR3 has 18 amino acids.

The chain recombines TRBV27 with TRBJ2-1; 8 bases match TRBD2. Trimming cost V 5 bases and J 6 bases; bases outside gene matches: 12. CDR1 is MNHEY, CDR2 SMNVEV, per germline (reference sequence). The CDR3 length is 16 residues. As DNA, the CDR3 is TGTGCCAGCAGTCCTAGAGCGGGAGCGGTCAGCAATGAGCAGTTCTTC. It codes for CASSPRAGAVSNEQFF.

The chain uses TRBV9 and TRBJ2-3; 9 bases agree with TRBD1. Trimming cost V 3 bases and J 5 bases; bases outside gene matches: 10. Germline assignment: CDR1 SGDLS and CDR2 YYNGEE. There are 16 residues in the CDR3. CDR3 amino acids: CASSEDRDRAEDTQYF. CDR3 bases: TGTGCCAGCAGCGAGGACCGGGACAGGGCCGAAGATACGCAGTATTTT. Using reference TRBV9 and TRBJ2-3 for the parts outside the CDR3, the full variable domain is DSGVTQTPKHLITATGQRVTLRCSPRSGDLSVYWYQQSLDQGLQFLIQYYNGEERAKGNILERFSAQQFPDLHSELNLSSLELGDSALYFCASSEDRDRAEDTQYFGPGTRLTVL.

The gene calls are TRBV7-8 and TRBJ1-4; TRBD1 might be the D (6 bases). Germline values: CDR1 SGHVS, CDR2 FQNEAQ. This CDR3 is built from 16 residues. The germline V and J ends were trimmed by 4 bases and 6 bases, with 18 bases remaining between them. The CDR3 region is CASSSDRQGGDEKLFF. The CDR3 bases are TGTGCCAGCAGCTCCGACAGACAAGGGGGGGATGAAAAACTGTTTTTT.

The rearrangement joins TRBV6-5 to TRBJ1-1; TRBD1 aligns across 8 bases. Germline CDR1 and CDR2: MNHEY and SVGAGI. With 0 bases clipped from V and 8 bases from J, the junction kept 2 bases outside the gene matches. The CDR3 is 13 amino acids. CDR3 in amino acids: CASSYSGTGEAFF. The CDR3 bases are TGTGCCAGCAGTTACTCCGGGACAGGCGAAGCTTTCTTT.

V and J are TRBV5-8 and TRBJ2-1, with 13 nucleotides matching TRBD2. CDR1 and CDR2 (germline): SGHTS, YDEGEE. Trimming at V came to 3 bases and at J to 5 bases, leaving 8 bases not matched to a gene. The CDR3 runs 17 residues. CDR3 sequence (DNA): TGTGCCAGCAGCTCGGTGGGGACTAGCGGGACCAACAATGAGCAGTTCTTC. Encoded protein: CASSSVGTSGTNNEQFF.

This chain connects TRBV6-4 to TRBJ1-5; 11 nucleotides line up with TRBD1. The length of the CDR3 is 16 residues. V trimming: 7 bases; J trimming: 3 bases; junction bases outside the gene matches: 8. Per the germline V gene, CDR1 is MRHNA and CDR2 is SNTAGT. CDR3 coding DNA: TGTGCCAGCATGCGGACAGGGGGCACGTTCAATCAGCCCCAGCATTTT. Its translation: CASMRTGGTFNQPQHF.

The chain has TRBV30 and TRBJ2-7; TRBD1 matches 10 bases. J was trimmed by 3 bases and V by 8 bases; bases with no gene match: 4. The V gene's germline CDR1 is GTSNPN and CDR2 SVGIG (reference sequence). The CDR3 loop spans 12 amino acids. This CDR3 is CARQGAFYEQYF. In DNA, the CDR3 is TGTGCCCGACAGGGGGCTTTCTACGAGCAGTACTTC.

The chain has TRBV5-6 and TRBJ1-2; no reliable D call. Between the trimmed V and J ends, which lost 4 bases and 8 bases, there was a span of 15 bases. CDR1 is SGHDT and CDR2 is YYEEEE in the germline V gene. The CDR3 runs 13 residues. CDR3 coding DNA: TGTGCCAGCAGCCGCACAGAAACCACCGGCTACACCTTC. It codes for CASSRTETTGYTF. Full variable domain (remainder filled in from reference TRBV5-6 and TRBJ1-2): DAGVTQSPTHLIKTRGQQVTLRCSPKSGHDTVSWYQQALGQGPQFIFQYYEEEERQRGNFPDRFSGHQFPNYSSELNVNALLLGDSALYLCASSRTETTGYTFGSGTRLTVV.

Only a few counts were recorded for this clone. The chain uses TRBV7-9 and TRBJ1-2; D gene unclear. The CDR3 consists of 13 residues. V shed 3 bases and J shed 2 bases, with 7 bases lying between them. Germline assignment: CDR1 SEHNR and CDR2 FQNEAQ (reference sequence). In nucleotides, the CDR3 is TGTGCCAGCAGCTTTGGTGAGAACTATGGCTACACCTTC. This encodes CASSFGENYGYTF.

The chain carries TRBV9 and TRBJ1-6; tentative D call: TRBD1 (5 bases). V was pared by 3 bases and J by 9 bases, with 16 bases between. The CDR3 has 15 amino acids. Per the germline V gene, CDR1 is SGDLS and CDR2 is YYNGEE. CDR3 in DNA: TGTGCCAGCAGCGGGCCGACAGTGGCAAGTTCACCCCTCCACTTT. It encodes CASSGPTVASSPLHF.

The chain combines TRBV7-2 with TRBJ1-4; tentatively, D is TRBD1 (5 bases). V dropped 6 bases and J dropped 3 bases, with 14 bases sitting between them. This CDR3 spans 15 amino acids. Germline V gene data show CDR1 as SGHTA and CDR2 as FQGNSA. The CDR3 bases are TGTGCCAGCAGGACGTCGGGGGTCCCTAATGAAAAACTGTTTTTT. It yields the protein CASRTSGVPNEKLFF.

CDR3 sequence: CASGTALGNQPQHF. Here the CDR3 DNA reads TGTGCCAGCGGGACAGCCCTCGGCAATCAGCCCCAGCATTTT. This sequence joins TRBV19 and TRBJ1-5; 7 bases match TRBD1. This CDR3 region has 14 residues. Germline loops: CDR1 LNHDA, CDR2 SQIVND (reference sequence). V gave up 9 bases and J gave up 2 bases; unmatched junction bases: 7.

The V gene is TRBV6-4, the J gene TRBJ2-5; D remains ambiguous. Germline V gives CDR1 MRHNA, CDR2 SNTAGT. The length of the CDR3 is 11 residues. V lost 7 bases and J 10 bases, leaving 13 bases between the germline ends. The CDR3 region has the DNA TGTGCCAGCACCCCAAACGTCAGCCAGTACTTC. This codes for CASTPNVSQYF.

The chain employs TRBV9 and TRBJ1-1; D remains ambiguous. The CDR3 is 13 amino acids. CDR1 is SGDLS and CDR2 is YYNGEE in the germline V gene. V lost 3 bases to trimming and J lost 0 bases, with 6 bases between them. The CDR3 is CASSAQMNTEAFF. The CDR3 coding sequence is TGTGCCAGCAGCGCCCAGATGAACACTGAAGCTTTCTTT.

CDR3 coding DNA: TGTGCCAGCATCAGGAGGGACGGACAAGAGACCCAGTACTTC. Encoded protein: CASIRRDGQETQYF. The chain combines TRBV18 with TRBJ2-5, with D possibly TRBD2 on 6 matching bases. CDR3 length: 14 residues. V was cut by 8 bases and J by 2 bases, with 15 bases left in between. CDR1 is KGHSH and CDR2 is LQKENI in the germline V gene.

This sequence joins TRBV10-3 and TRBJ1-4; no definite D call. Germline CDR1 and CDR2: ENHRY and SYGVKD. The CDR3 is made up of 15 amino acids. Trimming removed 4 bases at V and 0 bases at J, with 9 bases between. This CDR3 is CAISGSSSTNEKLFF. CDR3 nucleotides: TGTGCCATCAGTGGGTCGTCCTCAACTAATGAAAAACTGTTTTTT.

This rearrangement joins TRBV19 to TRBJ1-1, with D possibly being TRBD1 (5 bases). From germline, CDR1 is LNHDA and CDR2 SQIVND (reference sequence). The CDR3 spans 20 residues. V was clipped by 2 bases and J by 0 bases, with 25 bases between them. The DNA for the CDR3 is TGTGCCAGTAGTATATTGGCCCCCGGCGTGACAGAGAGTATGAACACTGAAGCTTTCTTT. The encoded protein is CASSILAPGVTESMNTEAFF.

The chain recombines TRBV5-6 with TRBJ2-1, with 10 bases aligning to TRBD2. The germline V gene has CDR1 SGHDT and CDR2 YYEEEE. J gave up 6 bases and V 4 bases, and 7 bases lay outside the gene matches. There are 15 residues in the CDR3. CDR3 in amino acids: CASSIGTSEINEQFF. Here the CDR3 DNA reads TGTGCCAGCAGCATAGGGACTAGCGAGATCAATGAGCAGTTCTTC.

The rearrangement links TRBV3-1 (or the pseudogene TRBV3-2) to TRBJ2-5; 11 bases line up with TRBD1. The CDR3 length is 16 residues. Per germline, CDR1 LGHDT and CDR2 YNNKEL (reference sequence). The junction had 5 bases not matched to a gene; V was cut back by 1 base and J by 4 bases. DNA of the CDR3: TGTGCCAGCAGCCAAGGCGCGGGACAGGGGGGAGAGACCCAGTACTTC. This gives the protein CASSQGAGQGGETQYF.

V is TRBV19 and J is TRBJ2-2, with 8 positions matching TRBD1. After removal of 8 bases from V and 5 bases from J, the junction contained 19 bases not matched to a gene. This CDR3 has 18 residues. Germline CDR1 is LNHDA and CDR2 is SQIVND (reference sequence). CDR3 sequence: CASRAGGRQGARTGELFF. CDR3 bases: TGTGCCAGTCGGGCCGGGGGAAGGCAGGGGGCGCGGACCGGGGAGCTGTTTTTT.

CDR3: CACQRGGDHQPQHF. DNA for the CDR3: TGTGCCTGCCAAAGGGGCGGGGATCATCAGCCCCAGCATTTT. This rearrangement joins TRBV30 to TRBJ1-5; the D gene is possibly TRBD1 (5 bases). Trimming took 6 bases from V and 5 from J, leaving 17 bases between them. The CDR3 loop spans 14 amino acids. Germline lookup yields CDR1 GTSNPN and CDR2 SVGIG (reference sequence).